The clone carrying this T cell receptor (beta chain) occurred many times. Individual cDNA molecules received unique molecular identifiers during library preparation. MiXCR, applied by TCRdb to the 5' RACE reads, yields one record per CDR3 protein. In the table there are 70,000 to 90,000 distinct CDR3 sequences, less than 20% of which are singletons. The data belong to a study of early T cells in non-severe SARS-CoV-2 infection. Looking at the study overall: Unpaired chains resulted from sequencing bulk RNA of unsorted whole blood.

After removal of 0 bases from V and 5 bases from J, the junction contained 4 bases not matched to a gene. CDR3 length equals 16 residues. Germline values: CDR1 SGHAT, CDR2 FQNNGV. Sequencing input: whole blood. The chain couples TRBV11-2 to TRBJ2-5, with TRBD2 matching over 12 bases. The TCR was taken from an adult who was a healthcare worker with PCR-confirmed SARS-CoV-2 infection or an uninfected control (not recorded which). CDR3 sequence reads: CASSLESTSGRETQYF. For the CDR3, the DNA is TGTGCCAGCAGCTTAGAGTCTACTAGCGGGAGGGAGACCCAGTACTTC.